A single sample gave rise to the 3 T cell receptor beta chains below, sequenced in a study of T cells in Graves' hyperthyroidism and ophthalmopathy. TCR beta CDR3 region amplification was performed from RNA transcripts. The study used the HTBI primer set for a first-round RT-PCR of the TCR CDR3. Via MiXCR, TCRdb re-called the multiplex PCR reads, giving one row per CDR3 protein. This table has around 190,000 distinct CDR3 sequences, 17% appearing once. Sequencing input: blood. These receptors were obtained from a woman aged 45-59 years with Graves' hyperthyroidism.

CDR3 DNA: TGTGCCTGGAGTAGTTCCGCTAGCCGGGCAGATACGCAGTATTTT. It yields the protein CAWSSSASRADTQYF. The chain combines TRBV30 with TRBJ2-3; possible D gene TRBD2, 5 bases. The CDR3 loop spans 15 amino acids. Trimming stripped 2 bases from V and 4 bases from J, with 16 bases between. Germline V gene sequence: CDR1 GTSNPN, CDR2 SVGIG (reference sequence).

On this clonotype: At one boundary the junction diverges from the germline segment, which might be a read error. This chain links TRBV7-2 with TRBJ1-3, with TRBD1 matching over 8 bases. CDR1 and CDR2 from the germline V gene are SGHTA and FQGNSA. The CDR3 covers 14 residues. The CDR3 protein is CASSTRQGRNAIYF. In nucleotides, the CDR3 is TGTGCCAGCAGCACCAGACAGGGGCGAAACGCCATATATTTT.

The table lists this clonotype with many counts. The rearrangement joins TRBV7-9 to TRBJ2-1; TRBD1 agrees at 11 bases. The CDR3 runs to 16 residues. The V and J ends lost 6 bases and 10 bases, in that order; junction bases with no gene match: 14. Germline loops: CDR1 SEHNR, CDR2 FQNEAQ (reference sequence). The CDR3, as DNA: TGTGCCAGCAGACAAAACCGGGACAGGGGGTTAGGAGAGCAGTTCTTC. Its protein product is CASRQNRDRGLGEQFF.